The sequence of this TCR beta chain was determined in a study of T cell changes during pregnancy in multiple sclerosis. This CDR3 contains 14 residues. Trimming removed 3 bases from V and 0 bases from J, with 8 bases in between. Germline-derived CDR1 and CDR2 are SGHTA and FQGNSA. Only in-frame clones appear in the TCRdb table, and some are missing; sequencing was by immunoSEQ multiplex PCR. The table shows over 25,000 clones, with 91% occurring only once. V gene TRBV7-2 combines with J gene TRBJ1-1; maybe TRBD1 (5 bases). The clonotype was recovered from a female donor in good health, enrolled as a control in a pregnancy study. The specimen comprised CD8+ T cells from peripheral blood mononuclear cells, sampled in the second trimester of pregnancy. CDR3 sequence reads: CASSLGLMNTEAFF. DNA for the CDR3: TGTGCCAGCAGCTTGGGACTGATGAACACTGAAGCTTTCTTT.